Each of the 20 T cell receptor beta chains below was sequenced from the same sample in a study of blood T cells in healthy people across ages. Together with a sample-barcoded 5' primer, a J-beta primer mix was included in a second PCR lasting about 7 to 11 cycles. TCRdb used MiXCR to reprocess the 5' RACE reads, holding one entry per CDR3 protein. The profile shows around 1.7 million distinct CDR3 sequences, 28% of them singletons. Sequencing was done on a sample of blood. Receptors were obtained from a woman in her 30s in good health.

For this clonotype: A much larger clone differs by one base, so this may be a read error. The V gene is TRBV4-1, the J gene TRBJ2-7, with D perhaps TRBD1 or TRBD2 (7 bases each). Germline assignment: CDR1 MGHRA and CDR2 YSYEKL. Deletions cut 4 bases from V and 7 bases from J, with 23 bases between. The CDR3 is made up of 16 amino acids. The CDR3 loop reads CASSPGGANPYNEQYF. As DNA, the CDR3 is TGCGCCAGCAGCCCAGGGGGGGCAAACCCCTACAATGAGCAGTACTTC.

This clonotype was seen at least ten times. The V gene is TRBV29-1, the J gene TRBJ2-1; 7 bases are a match to TRBD2. This CDR3 region has 13 residues. Germline V gene data show CDR1 as SQVTM and CDR2 as ANQGSEA. The V segment lost 1 base and the J segment 10 bases; nucleotides outside the gene matches: 7. CDR3 protein: CSVEAAGVQEQFF. As DNA, the CDR3 is TGCAGCGTTGAAGCGGCGGGAGTACAAGAGCAGTTCTTC.

This clonotype came up many times. This chain links TRBV5-1 with TRBJ2-1; 9 bases fit TRBD1. The CDR3 consists of 15 residues. V dropped 3 bases and J dropped 1; count of bases not matched to a gene: 2. Per the germline V gene, CDR1 is SGHRS and CDR2 is YFSETQ. CDR3 coding DNA: TGCGCCAGCAGCTCCGGGACAGGGTCCTACAATGAGCAGTTCTTC. Translated: CASSSGTGSYNEQFF.

This rearrangement joins TRBV20-1 to TRBJ1-5, with 7 bases lining up with TRBD1. The CDR3 consists of 16 residues. Germline V gene sequence: CDR1 DFQATT, CDR2 SNEGSKA (reference sequence). Trimming removed 3 bases from V and 2 bases from J; junction bases left unmatched: 10. The CDR3 nucleotides are TGCAGTGCTAGTATCCTTGACAGGGATGGCAATCAGCCCCAGCATTTT. It is translated as CSASILDRDGNQPQHF.

This clonotype was recorded at least ten times. The chain carries TRBV27 and TRBJ2-7, with 10 bases fitting TRBD1. The germline CDR1 and CDR2 sequences are MNHEY and SMNVEV (reference sequence). J gave up 3 bases and V 4 bases, and 6 bases lay outside the gene matches. The CDR3 is made up of 15 amino acids. The CDR3: CASSSLRDRGYEQYF. Here the CDR3 DNA reads TGTGCCAGCAGTTCCCTCCGGGACAGGGGCTACGAGCAGTACTTC.

This clonotype has at least ten counts. The chain joins TRBV12-3 or TRBV12-4 to TRBJ1-2; possibly TRBD1 for D (5 bases). Trimming removed 1 base at V and 8 bases at J, with 11 bases between. The CDR3 consists of 13 residues. CDR3 DNA: TGTGCCAGCAGTTTAGAGAAAGGGGTAGGCTACACCTTC. It specifies CASSLEKGVGYTF.

The DNA for the CDR3 is TGTGCCAGCAGCTGGGCGGGGGGGACGGGCACTGAAGCTTTCTTT. This encodes CASSWAGGTGTEAFF. This rearrangement joins TRBV7-6 to TRBJ1-1, with a tentative D call TRBD1 (5 bases). CDR1 and CDR2 from the germline V gene are SGHVS and FNYEAQ. The CDR3 consists of 15 residues. Between the trimmed V and J ends, which lost 4 bases and 4 bases, there was a span of 16 bases.

The chain carries TRBV29-1 and TRBJ1-2; no definite D call. Germline CDR1 reads SQVTM; CDR2 reads ANQGSEA. V lost 6 bases and J 8 bases, leaving 13 bases between the germline ends. This CDR3 has 11 amino acids. CDR3 sequence: CSVNDEGGYTF. The CDR3 nucleotides read TGCAGCGTGAACGATGAGGGAGGCTACACCTTC.

The rearrangement uses TRBV12-3 or TRBV12-4 and TRBJ1-5; D gene uncertain. Trimming took 1 base from V and 4 from J, leaving 17 bases between them. The CDR3 runs to 17 residues. The CDR3 nucleotides are TGTGCCAGCAGTTTAGTATCTAACAGACTCTTAAATCAGCCCCAGCATTTT. Protein: CASSLVSNRLLNQPQHF.

This clonotype was counted ten times or more. The genes are TRBV7-9 and TRBJ1-2, with D perhaps TRBD1 (5 bases). V was trimmed by 1 base and J by 2 bases, leaving 8 bases between them. There are 14 residues in the CDR3. Germline CDR1 SEHNR, CDR2 FQNEAQ (reference sequence). The chain's CDR3 is CASSLVGQNYGYTF. The CDR3 region has the DNA TGTGCCAGCAGCTTAGTGGGGCAGAACTATGGCTACACCTTC.

As regards this clonotype: A read error is possible here, since a much larger clone lies one base away. V and J are TRBV12-3 or TRBV12-4 and TRBJ2-7; D perhaps matches TRBD2 (6 bases). The CDR3 contains 16 residues. Trimming pared 6 bases from V and 2 bases from J, leaving 20 bases between. In nucleotides, the CDR3 is TGTGCCAGCAGCCCCCCGGTAGGGGAGGACCCCTACGAGCAGTACTTC. The encoded protein is CASSPPVGEDPYEQYF.

This clonotype was seen ten or more times. The chain is built from TRBV29-1 and TRBJ2-7; a weak D match, TRBD1 (6 bases). This CDR3 spans 13 amino acids. CDR1 and CDR2 from the germline V gene are SQVTM and ANQGSEA. Trimming pared 6 bases from V and 3 bases from J, leaving 15 bases between. CDR3 sequence reads: CSVARQVNYEQYF. In DNA, the CDR3 is TGCAGCGTCGCCCGACAGGTAAACTACGAGCAGTACTTC.

The genes are TRBV3-1 and TRBJ1-5; D possibly corresponds to TRBD1 (6 bases). Germline CDR1 LGHDT, CDR2 YNNKEL (reference sequence). This CDR3 is built from 15 residues. Trimming removed 0 bases from V and 4 bases from J, with 10 bases in between. The CDR3 DNA is TGTGCCAGCAGCCAAGATCCGCAGGGGAATCAGCCCCAGCATTTT. Encoded protein: CASSQDPQGNQPQHF.

The rearrangement uses TRBV11-2 and TRBJ2-3; possible D gene TRBD1, 7 bases. The CDR3 totals 17 residues. Per germline, CDR1 SGHAT and CDR2 FQNNGV. Trimming took 1 base from V and 2 from J, leaving 16 bases between them. The CDR3 spells CASSLGRGDSPTDTQYF. The CDR3 bases are TGTGCCAGCAGCTTAGGCCGCGGGGACAGCCCCACAGATACGCAGTATTTT.

This clonotype was found a few times. The rearrangement joins TRBV13 to TRBJ2-7; possibly TRBD2 for D (7 bases). The germline CDR1 and CDR2 sequences are PRHDT and FYEKMQ (reference sequence). The CDR3 contains 15 residues. Trimming removed 5 bases at V and 2 bases at J, with 16 bases between. The CDR3 nucleotides read TGTGCCAGCAGCCGAAATAGGGGGGGGCCCTACGAGCAGTACTTC. Its protein product is CASSRNRGGPYEQYF.

This clonotype was found a few times. This chain joins TRBV4-2 and TRBJ2-7; D gene ambiguous. The CDR3 runs to 15 residues. Between the trimmed V and J ends, which lost 0 bases and 0 bases, there was a span of 9 bases. Germline V lookup: CDR1 LGHNA, CDR2 YNFKEQ. CDR3 DNA sequence: TGTGCCAGCAGCCAAGATCGGGCCCCCTCCTACGAGCAGTACTTC. Amino acid sequence: CASSQDRAPSYEQYF.

This clonotype appeared a few times. The chain links TRBV5-1 to TRBJ2-7; the D is unclear. Germline values: CDR1 SGHRS, CDR2 YFSETQ. The length of the CDR3 is 12 residues. V gave up 4 bases and J gave up 5 bases, with 10 bases separating them. Here the CDR3 reads CASSGSFHEQYF. The CDR3, as DNA: TGCGCCAGCAGCGGTTCTTTCCACGAGCAGTACTTC.

The CDR3 sequence: CASSLICDGYTF. The CDR3 nucleotides are TGTGCCAGCAGCTTGATATGCGATGGCTACACCTTC. The rearrangement uses TRBV12-3 or TRBV12-4 and TRBJ1-2; D uncertain. The CDR3 is 12 residues long. Trimming took 6 bases from V and 6 from J, leaving 11 bases between them.

With regard to this clonotype: A read error is possible here, since a much larger clone lies one base away. The chain links TRBV29-1 to TRBJ2-7; D gene unclear. The V end was cut by 4 bases, the J end by 4 bases, with 14 bases between. The germline gives CDR1 SQVTM, CDR2 ANQGSEA. The CDR3 has 13 residues. The CDR3 is CSVVWPDRYEQYF. The CDR3 region has the DNA TGCAGCGTTGTCTGGCCGGATCGTTACGAGCAGTACTTC.

On this clonotype: This could be a read error, since a much larger clone is one nucleotide away. The chain recombines TRBV20-1 with TRBJ2-1; TRBD1 agrees at 7 bases. Per germline, CDR1 DFQATT and CDR2 SNEGSKA (reference sequence). The CDR3 length is 11 residues. DNA of the CDR3: TGCGGTGCTGACAGGGCAAATGAGCAGTTCTTC. Translated: CGADRANEQFF.